This entry is about one TCR beta chain. The material for each subset, its genomic DNA, was split evenly across several immunoSEQ plates. As originally analysed: Filtering differed for immunoSEQ, which gave only junction sequences without quality scores. Repertoires were generated with immunoSEQ multiplex PCR, while TCRdb's copy carries only in-frame clones and drops some. V and J calls and clone size are given by that table; D and trimming were obtained from the DNA. The sample yields 1 million to 1.3 million clones, 78% seen once. Looked up from germline, CDR1 is SNHLY and CDR2 is FYNNEI. V lost 5 bases and J lost 5, with 9 bases in between. The CDR3 is 12 amino acids. This sample was taken from a study of shared clonotypes between healthy human individuals. Negatively enriched CD4+ T cells were divided by CD45RA into naive and memory.

The rearrangement joins TRBV2 to TRBJ2-5; D is ambiguous. The sequence derives from a man younger than 30 in good health. Some clones in this sample may be carry-over from other donors' samples. Sequenced material: memory CD4+ T cells from PBMCs. Subset specified: CD45RA-negative fraction. The CDR3, as DNA: TGTGCCAGCAGTACCTCCTGGGAGACCCAGTACTTC. Its translation: CASSTSWETQYF.